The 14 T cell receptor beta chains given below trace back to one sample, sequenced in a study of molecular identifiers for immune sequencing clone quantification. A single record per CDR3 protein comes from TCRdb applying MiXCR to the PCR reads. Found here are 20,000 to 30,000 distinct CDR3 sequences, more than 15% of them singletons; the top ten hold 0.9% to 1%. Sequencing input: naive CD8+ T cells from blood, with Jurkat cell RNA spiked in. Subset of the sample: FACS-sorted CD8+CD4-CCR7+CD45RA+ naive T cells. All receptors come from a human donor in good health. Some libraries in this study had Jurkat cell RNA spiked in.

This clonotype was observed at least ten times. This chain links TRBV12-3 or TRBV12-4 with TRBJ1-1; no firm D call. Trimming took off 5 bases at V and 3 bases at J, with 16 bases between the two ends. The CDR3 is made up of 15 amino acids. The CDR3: CASSPDRAQDTEAFF. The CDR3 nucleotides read TGTGCCAGCAGTCCAGACCGGGCCCAGGACACTGAAGCTTTCTTT.

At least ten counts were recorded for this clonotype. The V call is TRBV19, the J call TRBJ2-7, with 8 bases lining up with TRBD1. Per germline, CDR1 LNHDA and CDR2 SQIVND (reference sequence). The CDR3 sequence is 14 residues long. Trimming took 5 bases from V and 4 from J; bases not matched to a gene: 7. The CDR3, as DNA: TGTGCCAGTAGTCCCTCGGGACAGGATTACGAGCAGTACTTC. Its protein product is CASSPSGQDYEQYF.

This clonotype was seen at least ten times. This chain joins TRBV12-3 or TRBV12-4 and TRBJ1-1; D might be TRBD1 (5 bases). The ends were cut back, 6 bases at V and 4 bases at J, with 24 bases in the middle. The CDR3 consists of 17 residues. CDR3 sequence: CASSLPLRPGGSTEAFF. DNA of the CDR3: TGTGCCAGCAGCCTTCCGCTAAGGCCTGGGGGGAGCACTGAAGCTTTCTTT.

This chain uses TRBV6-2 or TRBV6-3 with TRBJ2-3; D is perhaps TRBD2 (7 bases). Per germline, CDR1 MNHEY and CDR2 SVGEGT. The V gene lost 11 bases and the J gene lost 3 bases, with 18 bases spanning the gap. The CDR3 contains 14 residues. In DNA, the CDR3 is TGTGCCCCAAAAGGGGGGGGCGTTACAGATACGCAGTATTTT. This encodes CAPKGGGVTDTQYF.

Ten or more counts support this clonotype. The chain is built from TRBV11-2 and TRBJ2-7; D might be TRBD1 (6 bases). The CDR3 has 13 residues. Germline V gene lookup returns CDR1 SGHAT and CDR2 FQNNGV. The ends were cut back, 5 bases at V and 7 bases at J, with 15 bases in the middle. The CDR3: CASSPDRQREQYF. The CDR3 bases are TGTGCCAGCAGCCCTGACAGGCAAAGAGAGCAGTACTTC.

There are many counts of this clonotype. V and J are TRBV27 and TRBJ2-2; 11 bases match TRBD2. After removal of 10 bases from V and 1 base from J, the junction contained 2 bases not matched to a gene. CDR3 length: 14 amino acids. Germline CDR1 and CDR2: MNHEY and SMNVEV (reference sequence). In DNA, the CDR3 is TGTGCCACCGGGACTAGCGGGAACACCGGGGAGCTGTTTTTT. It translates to CATGTSGNTGELFF.

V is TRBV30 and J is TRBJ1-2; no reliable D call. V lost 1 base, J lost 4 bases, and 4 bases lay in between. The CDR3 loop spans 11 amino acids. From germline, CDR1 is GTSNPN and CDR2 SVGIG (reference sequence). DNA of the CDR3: TGTGCCTGGAGTGAAATCTATGGCTACACCTTC. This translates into CAWSEIYGYTF.

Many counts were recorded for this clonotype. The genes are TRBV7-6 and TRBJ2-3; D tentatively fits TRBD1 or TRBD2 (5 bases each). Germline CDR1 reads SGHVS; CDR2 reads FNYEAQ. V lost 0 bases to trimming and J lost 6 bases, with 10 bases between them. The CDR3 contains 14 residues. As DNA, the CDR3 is TGTGCCAGCAGCTTAGCGGGGGTCAGGGATACGCAGTATTTT. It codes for CASSLAGVRDTQYF.

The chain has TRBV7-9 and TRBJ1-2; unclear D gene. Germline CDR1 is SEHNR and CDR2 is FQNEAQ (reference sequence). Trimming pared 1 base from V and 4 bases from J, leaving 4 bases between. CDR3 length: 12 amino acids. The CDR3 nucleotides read TGTGCCAGCAGCTTAGAAGGCTATGGCTACACCTTC. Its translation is CASSLEGYGYTF.

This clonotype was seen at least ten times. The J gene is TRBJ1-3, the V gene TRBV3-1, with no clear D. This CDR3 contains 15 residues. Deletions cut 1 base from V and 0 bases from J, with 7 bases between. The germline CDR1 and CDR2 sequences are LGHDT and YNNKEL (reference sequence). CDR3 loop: CASSQGQVSGNTIYF. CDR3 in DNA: TGTGCCAGCAGCCAAGGGCAGGTCTCTGGAAACACCATATATTTT.

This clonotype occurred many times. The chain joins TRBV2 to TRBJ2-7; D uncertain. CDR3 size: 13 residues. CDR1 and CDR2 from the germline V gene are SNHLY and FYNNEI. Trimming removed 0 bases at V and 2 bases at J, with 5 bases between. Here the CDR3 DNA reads TGTGCCAGCAGTGAAGCGAAGCCCTACGAGCAGTACTTC. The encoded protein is CASSEAKPYEQYF.

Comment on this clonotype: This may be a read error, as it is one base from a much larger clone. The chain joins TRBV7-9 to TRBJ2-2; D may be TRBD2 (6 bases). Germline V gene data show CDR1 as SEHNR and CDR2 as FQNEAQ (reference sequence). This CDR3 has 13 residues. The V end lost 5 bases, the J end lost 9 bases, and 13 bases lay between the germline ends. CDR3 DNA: TGTGCCAGCAGCACTAGCCTTACCTGGGAGCTGTTTTTT. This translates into CASSTSLTWELFF.

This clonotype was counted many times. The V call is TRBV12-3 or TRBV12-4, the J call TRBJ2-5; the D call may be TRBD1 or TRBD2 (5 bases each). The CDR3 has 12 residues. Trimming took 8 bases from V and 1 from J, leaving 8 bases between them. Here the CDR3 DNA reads TGTGCCAGCGGGGGAGTCCAAGAGACCCAGTACTTC. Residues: CASGGVQETQYF.

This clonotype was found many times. CDR3 loop: CASSIQSGGVDTQYF. CDR3 DNA: TGTGCCAGCAGCATACAAAGCGGGGGGGTCGATACGCAGTATTTT. This chain links TRBV7-8 with TRBJ2-3, with 10 bases that match TRBD2. The V segment lost 5 bases and the J segment 6 bases; nucleotides outside the gene matches: 8. The CDR3 loop spans 15 amino acids. Germline V gene sequence: CDR1 SGHVS, CDR2 FQNEAQ.